This T cell receptor beta chain was sequenced during a study of blood T cell repertoires in COVID-19. Study-level information: Collection of acute and convalescent COVID-19 samples took place in the United States, Italy and Spain. Nucleic acid was either cDNA or gDNA, and it came from T cells, B-cell-depleted T cells, or PBMCs.

Authors' processing steps: Researchers report that nucleated cell counts were estimated from reference gene primer amplification. Method: immunoSEQ multiplex PCR; TCRdb's copy keeps in-frame clones and lacks some. Clone size and the V and J calls come from that table; the DNA yielded D and trimming. The table records about 49,000 clones, 82% of them present only once. The germline V gene encodes CDR1 SEHNR and CDR2 FQNEAQ (reference sequence). This CDR3 has 14 amino acids. V was pared by 6 bases and J by 7 bases, with 18 bases between. This chain joins TRBV7-9 and TRBJ1-2; the D is unclear. The sequence came from a woman aged 60-75 years with acute or convalescent COVID-19. The sample taken for sequencing was peripheral blood. CDR3 loop: CASRGRRSSSGYTF. The CDR3 bases are TGTGCCAGCAGGGGTCGGAGATCCTCCTCTGGCTACACCTTC.